The 26 T cell receptor beta chains presented below share a single source sample, sequenced in a study of T-cell memory formation after mild COVID-19. TCRdb processed the 5' RACE reads anew with MiXCR; each CDR3 protein has one entry. The sample carries roughly 170,000 distinct CDR3 sequences, about 20% recorded once. The source material was PBMCs or a T cell subset sorted from them (not recorded which). The source is an adult woman who had mild COVID-19 (a few samples of this study predate the infection). Cell type and time point are not known.

This clonotype was found many times. The chain uses TRBV23-1 and TRBJ1-1; D ambiguous. TRBV23-1 has ORF status, its function being uncertain. Trimming removed 0 bases at V and 2 bases at J, with 13 bases between. CDR3 length: 16 residues. CDR3 nucleotides: TGCGCCAGCAGTCAATCGATGCCCCGTGGAAACACTGAAGCTTTCTTT. This gives the protein CASSQSMPRGNTEAFF.

This clonotype showed up just a few times. The chain employs TRBV24-1 and TRBJ2-6; D gene ambiguous. V lost 6 bases and J 0 bases, leaving 5 bases between the germline ends. CDR1 and CDR2 (germline): KGHDR, SFDVKD. The CDR3 sequence is 14 residues long. The CDR3 DNA reads as TGTGCCACCAGTACCAACTCTGGGGCCAACGTCCTGACTTTC. Amino acid sequence: CATSTNSGANVLTF.

This clonotype was detected only a few times. The CDR3 spells CASSSAGGADTQYF. The DNA for the CDR3 is TGCGCCAGCAGCTCAGCGGGGGGGGCGGATACGCAGTATTTT. This chain connects TRBV5-1 to TRBJ2-3; 10 bases match TRBD2. CDR3 size: 14 residues. Germline V gene lookup returns CDR1 SGHRS and CDR2 YFSETQ. Trimming took 3 bases from V and 6 from J; bases not matched to a gene: 4. The variable domain in full, with the rest retrieved from reference TRBV5-1 and TRBJ2-3, is KAGVTQTPRYLIKTRGQQVTLSCSPISGHRSVSWYQQTPGQGLQFLFEYFSETQRNKGNFPGRFSGRQFSNSRSEMNVSTLELGDSALYLCASSSAGGADTQYFGPGTRLTVL.

The chain joins TRBV7-2 to TRBJ1-5; D might be TRBD1 (5 bases). Trimming stripped 0 bases from V and 2 bases from J, with 8 bases between. Germline V CDR1 and CDR2: SGHTA, FQGNSA. This CDR3 contains 15 residues. The CDR3 nucleotides are TGTGCCAGCAGCTTAGCAGGGGAAGGCAATCAGCCCCAGCATTTT. Encoded protein: CASSLAGEGNQPQHF.

This clonotype was counted a few times. The genes are TRBV10-3 and TRBJ1-1; D remains unclear. Looked up from germline, CDR1 is ENHRY and CDR2 is SYGVKD. The V end was cut by 0 bases, the J end by 0 bases, with 14 bases between. The CDR3 is 17 residues long. CDR3 loop: CAISESVGGTMNTEAFF. CDR3 nucleotide sequence: TGTGCCATCAGTGAGTCAGTAGGCGGAACCATGAACACTGAAGCTTTCTTT.

This clonotype occurred a few times. V is TRBV5-1 and J is TRBJ2-1, with TRBD1 matching 8 bases. V lost 5 bases to trimming and J lost 7 bases; unmatched junction nucleotides: 11. CDR3 length: 15 residues. Germline lookup yields CDR1 SGHRS and CDR2 YFSETQ. The CDR3 spells CASREDRELWNEQFF. CDR3 DNA sequence: TGCGCCAGCAGGGAGGACAGGGAGCTATGGAATGAGCAGTTCTTC. Full variable domain (missing parts from reference TRBV5-1 and TRBJ2-1): KAGVTQTPRYLIKTRGQQVTLSCSPISGHRSVSWYQQTPGQGLQFLFEYFSETQRNKGNFPGRFSGRQFSNSRSEMNVSTLELGDSALYLCASREDRELWNEQFFGPGTRLTVL.

The rearrangement links TRBV2 to TRBJ2-7; TRBD2 aligns across 9 bases. J lost 0 bases, V lost 6 bases, and 9 bases had no gene match. The CDR3 extends over 16 amino acids. Germline-derived CDR1 and CDR2 are SNHLY and FYNNEI. The CDR3 coding sequence is TGTGCCAGCAGGGACGGTAGCGGGAGCACCTCCTACGAGCAGTACTTC. The encoded protein is CASRDGSGSTSYEQYF.

This clonotype was seen a few times. The genes are TRBV7-2 and TRBJ2-3, with 9 bases aligning to TRBD2. The germline V gene has CDR1 SGHTA and CDR2 FQGNSA. This CDR3 contains 15 residues. V lost 5 bases to trimming and J lost 5 bases; unmatched junction nucleotides: 8. DNA of the CDR3: TGTGCCAGCAGCCCTGGGCTAGCGGGAAGAGATACGCAGTATTTT. It translates to CASSPGLAGRDTQYF.

The rearrangement uses TRBV7-9 and TRBJ2-1; 10 nucleotides agree with TRBD2. The CDR3 has 13 amino acids. In germline, CDR1 is SEHNR, CDR2 FQNEAQ (reference sequence). Germline trimming cut 4 bases from V and 10 bases from J; bases unmatched to any gene: 4. The CDR3, as DNA: TGTGCCAGCAGCTCTGGGACTAGCGTAGAGCAGTTCTTC. This sequence encodes CASSSGTSVEQFF. The whole variable domain, remainder taken from reference TRBV7-9 and TRBJ2-1, is DTGVSQNPRHKITKRGQNVTFRCDPISEHNRLYWYRQTLGQGPEFLTYFQNEAQLEKSRLLSDRFSAERPKGSFSTLEIQRTEQGDSAMYLCASSSGTSVEQFFGPGTRLTVL.

This clonotype was observed a few times. The V gene is TRBV5-6, the J gene TRBJ2-2; D is undetermined. V lost 0 bases and J 0 bases, leaving 6 bases between the germline ends. CDR1 SGHDT and CDR2 YYEEEE come from the germline V gene. The CDR3 sequence is 15 residues long. This CDR3 is CASSLGSANTGELFF. Written as DNA, the CDR3 is TGTGCCAGCAGCTTGGGGTCGGCGAACACCGGGGAGCTGTTTTTT.

J is TRBJ2-1 and V is TRBV6-5; no firm D call. The CDR3 totals 11 residues. Germline V lookup: CDR1 MNHEY, CDR2 SVGAGI. Trimming removed 8 bases from V and 6 bases from J, with 8 bases in between. The chain's CDR3 is CASLWGNEQFF. The CDR3 coding sequence is TGTGCCAGCCTTTGGGGCAATGAGCAGTTCTTC.

This clonotype was detected only a few times. The CDR3 bases are TGTGCCAGCAGTCCTAGGCGGGGGCACTACAATGAGCAGTTCTTC. Encoded protein: CASSPRRGHYNEQFF. The J gene is TRBJ2-1, the V gene TRBV6-5, with a tentative D call TRBD2 (7 bases). The length of the CDR3 is 15 residues. Trimming left V 5 bases short and J 3 bases short, with 14 bases between. Germline assignment: CDR1 MNHEY and CDR2 SVGAGI.

This clonotype has more than one count but fewer than ten. The J gene is TRBJ2-3, the V gene TRBV5-6; D might be TRBD1 (6 bases). V was shortened by 2 bases and J by 9 bases, with 19 bases between the two germline ends. The CDR3 extends over 15 amino acids. Germline CDR1 is SGHDT and CDR2 is YYEEEE. CDR3 sequence (DNA): TGTGCCAGCAGCTTACGTGTCAGGGGCTCTGGGACGCAGTATTTT. It encodes CASSLRVRGSGTQYF.

This clonotype has more than one count but fewer than ten. The rearrangement links TRBV7-9 to TRBJ2-5; TRBD1 aligns across 12 bases. Germline values: CDR1 SEHNR, CDR2 FQNEAQ (reference sequence). The V segment lost 4 bases and the J segment 4 bases; nucleotides outside the gene matches: 4. This CDR3 is 15 amino acids long. CDR3 nucleotides: TGTGCCAGCAGCTACAGGGACAGGGGGCGAGAGACCCAGTACTTC. Its protein product is CASSYRDRGRETQYF.

This chain links TRBV7-9 with TRBJ2-2; D not certain. This CDR3 is 13 amino acids long. V was shortened by 5 bases and J by 5 bases, with 9 bases between the two germline ends. Germline loops: CDR1 SEHNR, CDR2 FQNEAQ (reference sequence). Here the CDR3 DNA reads TGTGCCAGCAGCCCCGGCATGACCGGGGAGCTGTTTTTT. This translates into CASSPGMTGELFF.

This chain uses TRBV18 with TRBJ1-2, with 7 bases identical to TRBD1. Germline CDR1 KGHSH, CDR2 LQKENI. The J segment lost 2 bases and the V segment lost 1 base, leaving 10 bases of the junction unmatched. CDR3 length equals 17 residues. CDR3: CASSPQGARIENYGYTF. CDR3 nucleotide sequence: TGTGCCAGCTCACCACAGGGGGCGCGAATCGAGAACTATGGCTACACCTTC.

In its sample, this clonotype was seen a few times. The rearrangement joins TRBV30 to TRBJ2-2; TRBD1 matches at 9 bases. J lost 5 bases, V lost 6 bases, and 4 bases had no gene match. The length of the CDR3 is 13 residues. Germline V gives CDR1 GTSNPN, CDR2 SVGIG (reference sequence). CDR3 amino acids: CACNRGHTGELFF. As DNA, the CDR3 is TGTGCCTGTAACAGGGGGCATACCGGGGAGCTGTTTTTT.

This clonotype has just a few counts. This chain connects TRBV12-3 or TRBV12-4 to TRBJ2-3; TRBD1 matches at 7 bases. The trim removed 8 bases at V and 0 bases at J, leaving 8 bases unmatched. CDR3 length: 15 residues. The CDR3 spells CASSPWGQSTDTQYF. CDR3 bases: TGTGCCAGCTCCCCCTGGGGACAGAGCACAGATACGCAGTATTTT.

The rearrangement links TRBV24-1 to TRBJ2-5; D gene uncertain. Germline CDR1 and CDR2: KGHDR and SFDVKD. The CDR3 runs to 13 residues. The V gene lost 5 bases and the J gene lost 5 bases, with 11 bases spanning the gap. The CDR3 region is CATSVGRTETQYF. The CDR3 nucleotides read TGTGCCACCAGTGTGGGTAGGACGGAGACCCAGTACTTC.

This clonotype was recorded a few times. The chain has TRBV20-1 and TRBJ2-4; 10 bases fit TRBD1. The ends lost 0 bases at V and 6 bases at J; junction bases unmatched: 8. The CDR3 has 16 residues. From germline, CDR1 is DFQATT and CDR2 SNEGSKA (reference sequence). The chain's CDR3 is CSARETGGSALNIQYF. The CDR3 bases are TGCAGTGCTAGAGAGACAGGGGGCTCGGCATTAAACATTCAGTACTTC.

V is TRBV11-1 and J is TRBJ2-7; 13 positions match TRBD2. The CDR3 covers 17 residues. From germline, CDR1 is SGHAT and CDR2 FQDESV (reference sequence). With 5 bases clipped from V and 0 bases from J, the junction kept 7 bases outside the gene matches. CDR3 amino acids: CASSLGLAGANSYEQYF. The CDR3 DNA is TGTGCCAGCAGCCTCGGACTAGCGGGGGCCAACTCCTACGAGCAGTACTTC.

The chain links TRBV5-5 to TRBJ2-2, with 11 bases matching TRBD2. V shed 4 bases and J 4 bases; nucleotides not matched to a gene: 3. The germline V gene has CDR1 SGHKS and CDR2 YYEKEE (reference sequence). This CDR3 comprises 15 residues. The chain's CDR3 is CASSPGTSGTGELFF. For the CDR3, the DNA is TGTGCCAGCAGCCCGGGGACTAGCGGCACCGGGGAGCTGTTTTTT.

This clonotype came up a few times. This sequence joins TRBV4-1 and TRBJ2-1, with TRBD2 matching 7 bases. The CDR3 runs 15 residues. The ends lost 3 bases at V and 6 bases at J; junction bases unmatched: 8. In germline, CDR1 is MGHRA, CDR2 YSYEKL. Here the CDR3 DNA reads TGCGCCAGCAGCCACCAGGACCAGCGGGGCAATGAGCAGTTCTTC. Its translation: CASSHQDQRGNEQFF.

V usage is TRBV6-5 and J usage is TRBJ2-2; no firm D call. The germline V gene has CDR1 MNHEY and CDR2 SVGAGI. V was shortened by 7 bases and J by 7 bases, with 10 bases between the two germline ends. The CDR3 runs 12 residues. CDR3 sequence reads: CASTPNNGELFF. DNA for the CDR3: TGTGCCAGCACTCCAAATAACGGGGAGCTGTTTTTT.

The chain has TRBV27 and TRBJ1-2; D remains ambiguous. This CDR3 comprises 13 residues. V lost 3 bases and J lost 2, with 7 bases in between. The germline CDR1 and CDR2 sequences are MNHEY and SMNVEV (reference sequence). In nucleotides, the CDR3 is TGTGCCAGCAGTTTTGGGGTAAACTATGGCTACACCTTC. As protein: CASSFGVNYGYTF.

This chain connects TRBV4-2 to TRBJ2-1; D ambiguous. The CDR3 loop spans 12 amino acids. Trimming removed 6 bases from V and 7 bases from J, with 10 bases in between. Germline V lookup: CDR1 LGHNA, CDR2 YNFKEQ. CDR3 protein: CASRKSANEQFF. The CDR3 region has the DNA TGTGCCAGCAGGAAATCGGCGAATGAGCAGTTCTTC.